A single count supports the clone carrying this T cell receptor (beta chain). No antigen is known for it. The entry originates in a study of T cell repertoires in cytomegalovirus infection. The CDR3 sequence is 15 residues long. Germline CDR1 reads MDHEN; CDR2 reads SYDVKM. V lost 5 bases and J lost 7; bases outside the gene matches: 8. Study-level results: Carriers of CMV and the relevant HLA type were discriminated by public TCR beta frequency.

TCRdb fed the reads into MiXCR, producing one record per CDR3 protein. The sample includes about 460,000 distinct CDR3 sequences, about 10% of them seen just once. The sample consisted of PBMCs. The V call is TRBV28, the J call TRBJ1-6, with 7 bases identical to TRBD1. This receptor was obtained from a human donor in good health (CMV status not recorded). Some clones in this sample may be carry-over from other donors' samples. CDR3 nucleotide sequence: TGTGCCAGCAGTCCCTCCGGGACAGCGAATTCACCCCTCCACTTT. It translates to CASSPSGTANSPLHF.